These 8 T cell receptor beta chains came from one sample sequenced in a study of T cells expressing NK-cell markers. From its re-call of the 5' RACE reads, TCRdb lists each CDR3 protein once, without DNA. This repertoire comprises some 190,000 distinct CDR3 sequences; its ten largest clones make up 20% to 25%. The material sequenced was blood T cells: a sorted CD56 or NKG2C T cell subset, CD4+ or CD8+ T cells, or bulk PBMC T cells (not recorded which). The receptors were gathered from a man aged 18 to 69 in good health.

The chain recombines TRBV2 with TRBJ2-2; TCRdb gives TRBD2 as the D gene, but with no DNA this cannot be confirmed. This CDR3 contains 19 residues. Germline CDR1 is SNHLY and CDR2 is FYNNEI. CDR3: CASSDPGLAGGANVGELFF.

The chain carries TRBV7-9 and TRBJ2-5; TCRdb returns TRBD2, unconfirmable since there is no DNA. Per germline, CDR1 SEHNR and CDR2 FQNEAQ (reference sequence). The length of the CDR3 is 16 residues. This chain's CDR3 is CASIPPGQRGEGTQYF. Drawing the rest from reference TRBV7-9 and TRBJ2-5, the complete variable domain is DTGVSQNPRHKITKRGQNVTFRCDPISEHNRLYWYRQTLGQGPEFLTYFQNEAQLEKSRLLSDRFSAERPKGSFSTLEIQRTEQGDSAMYLCASIPPGQRGEGTQYFGPGTRLLVL.

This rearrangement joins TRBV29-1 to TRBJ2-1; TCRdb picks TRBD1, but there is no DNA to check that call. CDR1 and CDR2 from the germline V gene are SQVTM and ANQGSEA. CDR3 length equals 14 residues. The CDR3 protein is CSVAGGQGGDEQFF.

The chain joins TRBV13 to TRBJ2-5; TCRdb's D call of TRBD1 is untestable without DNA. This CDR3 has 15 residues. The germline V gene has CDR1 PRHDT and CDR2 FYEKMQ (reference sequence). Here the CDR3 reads CASTKIDVGGKTQYF.

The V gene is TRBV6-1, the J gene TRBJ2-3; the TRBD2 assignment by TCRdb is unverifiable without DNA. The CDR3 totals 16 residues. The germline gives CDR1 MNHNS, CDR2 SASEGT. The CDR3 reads CASSGLAGGSTDTQYF.

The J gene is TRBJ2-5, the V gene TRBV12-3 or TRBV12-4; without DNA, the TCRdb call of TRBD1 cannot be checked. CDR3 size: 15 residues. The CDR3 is CASSFGTALGETQYF.

The CDR3 reads CASSQGWGGVDTQYF. This chain joins TRBV4-1 and TRBJ2-3; the D gene TCRdb calls, TRBD1, cannot be checked with no DNA. CDR3 size: 15 residues. Germline loops: CDR1 MGHRA, CDR2 YSYEKL.

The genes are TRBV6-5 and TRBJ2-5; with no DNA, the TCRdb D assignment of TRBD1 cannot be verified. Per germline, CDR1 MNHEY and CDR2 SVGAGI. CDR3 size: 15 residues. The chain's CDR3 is CASSPEDGSWETQYF.